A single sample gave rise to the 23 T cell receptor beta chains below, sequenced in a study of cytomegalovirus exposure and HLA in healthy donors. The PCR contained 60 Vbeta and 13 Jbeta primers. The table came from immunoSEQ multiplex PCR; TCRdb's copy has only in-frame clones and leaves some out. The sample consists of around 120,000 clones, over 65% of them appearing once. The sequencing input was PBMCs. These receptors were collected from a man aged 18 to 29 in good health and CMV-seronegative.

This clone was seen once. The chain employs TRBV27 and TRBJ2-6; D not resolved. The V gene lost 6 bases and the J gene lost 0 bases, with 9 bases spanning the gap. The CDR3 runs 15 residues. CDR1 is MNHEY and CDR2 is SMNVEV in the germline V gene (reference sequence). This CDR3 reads CASRLLSSGANVLTF. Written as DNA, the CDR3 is TGTGCCAGCAGGTTGTTGAGCTCTGGGGCCAACGTCCTGACTTTC.

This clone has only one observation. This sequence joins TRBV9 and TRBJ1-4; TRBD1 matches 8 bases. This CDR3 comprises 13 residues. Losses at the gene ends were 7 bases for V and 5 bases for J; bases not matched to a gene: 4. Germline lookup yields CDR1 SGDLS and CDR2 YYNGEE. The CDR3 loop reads CASSAGGNEKLFF. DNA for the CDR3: TGTGCCAGCTCGGCAGGGGGCAATGAAAAACTGTTTTTT.

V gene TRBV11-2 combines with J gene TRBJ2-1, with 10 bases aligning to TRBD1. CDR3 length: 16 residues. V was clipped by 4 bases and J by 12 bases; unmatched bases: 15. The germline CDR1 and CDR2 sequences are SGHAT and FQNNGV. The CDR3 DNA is TGTGCCAGCAGCTCCCCCGGGGGACAGGGGATTACCTGGCAGTTCTTC. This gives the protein CASSSPGGQGITWQFF.

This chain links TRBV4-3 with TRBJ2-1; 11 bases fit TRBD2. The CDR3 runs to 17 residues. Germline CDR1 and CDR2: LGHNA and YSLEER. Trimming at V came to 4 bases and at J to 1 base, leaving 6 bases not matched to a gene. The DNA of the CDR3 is TGCGCCAGCAGCCGACATAGCGGGGGGGCATCCTACAATGAGCAGTTCTTC. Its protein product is CASSRHSGGASYNEQFF.

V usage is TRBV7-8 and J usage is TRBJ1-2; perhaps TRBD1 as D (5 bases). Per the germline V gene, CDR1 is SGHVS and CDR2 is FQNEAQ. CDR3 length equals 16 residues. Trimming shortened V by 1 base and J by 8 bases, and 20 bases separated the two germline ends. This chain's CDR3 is CASSLEREGARVGYTF. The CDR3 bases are TGTGCCAGCAGCTTAGAGCGGGAAGGGGCACGGGTAGGCTACACCTTC.

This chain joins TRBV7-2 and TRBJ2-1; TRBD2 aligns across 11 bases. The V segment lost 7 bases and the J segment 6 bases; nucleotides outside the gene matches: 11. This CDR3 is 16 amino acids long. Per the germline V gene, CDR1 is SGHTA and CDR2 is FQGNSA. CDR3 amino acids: CASIMLHLAGGNEQFF. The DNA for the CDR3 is TGTGCCAGCATCATGCTTCACCTAGCGGGGGGCAATGAGCAGTTCTTC. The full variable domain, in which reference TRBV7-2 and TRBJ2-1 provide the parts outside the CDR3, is GAGVSQSPSNKVTEKGKDVELRCDPISGHTALYWYRQSLGQGLEFLIYFQGNSAPDKSGLPSDRFSAERTGGSVSTLTIQRTQQEDSAVYLCASIMLHLAGGNEQFFGPGTRLTVL.

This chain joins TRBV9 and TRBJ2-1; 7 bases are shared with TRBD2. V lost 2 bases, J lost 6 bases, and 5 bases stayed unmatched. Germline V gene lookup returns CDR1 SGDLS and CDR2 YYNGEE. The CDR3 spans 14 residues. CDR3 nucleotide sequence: TGTGCCAGCAGCGTCCCAGGCGGGGGCAATGAGCAGTTCTTC. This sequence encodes CASSVPGGGNEQFF.

As DNA, the CDR3 is TGCGCCAGCAGTGAATCCAGTGTCGAATACGAGCAGTACTTC. Translated: CASSESSVEYEQYF. The V call is TRBV10-1, the J call TRBJ2-7; D unclear. The length of the CDR3 is 14 residues. CDR1 is WNHNN and CDR2 is SYGVQD in the germline V gene (reference sequence). V was clipped by 3 bases and J by 4 bases, with 13 bases between them.

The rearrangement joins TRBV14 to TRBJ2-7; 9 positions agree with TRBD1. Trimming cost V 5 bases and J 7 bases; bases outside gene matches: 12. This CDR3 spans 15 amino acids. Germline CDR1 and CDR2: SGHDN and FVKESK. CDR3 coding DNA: TGTGCCAGCAGCATAATAGGGACAGGGAAGGGAGAGCAGTACTTC. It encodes CASSIIGTGKGEQYF.

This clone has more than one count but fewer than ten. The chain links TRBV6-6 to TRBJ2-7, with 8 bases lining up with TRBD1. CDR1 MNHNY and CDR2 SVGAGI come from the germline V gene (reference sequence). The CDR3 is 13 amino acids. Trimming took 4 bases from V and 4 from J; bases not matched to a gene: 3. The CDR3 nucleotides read TGTGCCAGCAGTTTAGACAGGGGATACGAGCAGTACTTC. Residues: CASSLDRGYEQYF.

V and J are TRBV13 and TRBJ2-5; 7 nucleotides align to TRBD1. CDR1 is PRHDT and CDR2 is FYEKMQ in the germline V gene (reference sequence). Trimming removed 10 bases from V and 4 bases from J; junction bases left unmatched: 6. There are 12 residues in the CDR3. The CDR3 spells CATRQGGETQYF. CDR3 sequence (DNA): TGTGCCACCAGACAGGGCGGAGAGACCCAGTACTTC.

DNA for the CDR3: TGTGCCAGCAGTGAAGCGGGACTAGCGGGGGTTACCTACGAGCAGTACTTC. This translates into CASSEAGLAGVTYEQYF. This sequence joins TRBV2 and TRBJ2-5, with 14 bases fitting TRBD2. The last part of the DNA fits TRBJ2-7 better; the J call may be wrong. Germline V gene data show CDR1 as SNHLY and CDR2 as FYNNEI. This CDR3 has 17 amino acids.

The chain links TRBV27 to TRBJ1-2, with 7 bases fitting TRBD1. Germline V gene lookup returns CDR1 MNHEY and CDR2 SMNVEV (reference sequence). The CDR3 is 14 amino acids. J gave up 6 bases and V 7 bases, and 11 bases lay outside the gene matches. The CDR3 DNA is TGTGCCAGCAACTCACGAGGGGGCGTCGATGGCTACACCTTC. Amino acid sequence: CASNSRGGVDGYTF.

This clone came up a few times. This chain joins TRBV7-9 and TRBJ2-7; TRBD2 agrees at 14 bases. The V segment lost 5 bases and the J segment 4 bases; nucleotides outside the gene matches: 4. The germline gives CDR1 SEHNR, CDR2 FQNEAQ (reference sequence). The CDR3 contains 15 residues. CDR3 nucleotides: TGTGCCAGCAGCCACGGGACTAGCGGGGGTTACGAGCAGTACTTC. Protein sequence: CASSHGTSGGYEQYF.

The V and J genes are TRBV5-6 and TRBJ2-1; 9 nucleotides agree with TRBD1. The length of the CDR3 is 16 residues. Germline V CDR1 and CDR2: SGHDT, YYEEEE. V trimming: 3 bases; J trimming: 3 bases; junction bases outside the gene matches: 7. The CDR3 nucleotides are TGTGCCAGCAGCTCGGAGGGACAGGGTATCTACAATGAGCAGTTCTTC. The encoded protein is CASSSEGQGIYNEQFF.

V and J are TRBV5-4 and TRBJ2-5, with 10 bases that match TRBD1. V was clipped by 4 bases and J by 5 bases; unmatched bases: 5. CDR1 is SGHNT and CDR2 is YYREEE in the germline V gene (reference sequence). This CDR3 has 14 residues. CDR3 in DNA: TGTGCCAGCAGCCTACGACAGGGGGCTGAGACCCAGTACTTC. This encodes CASSLRQGAETQYF. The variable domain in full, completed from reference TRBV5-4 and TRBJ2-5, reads ETGVTQSPTHLIKTRGQQVTLRCSSQSGHNTVSWYQQALGQGPQFIFQYYREEENGRGNFPPRFSGLQFPNYSSELNVNALELDDSALYLCASSLRQGAETQYFGPGTRLLVL.

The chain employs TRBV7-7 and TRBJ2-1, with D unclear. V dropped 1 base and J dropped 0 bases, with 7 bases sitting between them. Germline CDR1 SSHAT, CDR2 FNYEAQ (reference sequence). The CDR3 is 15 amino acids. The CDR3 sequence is CASSLGASSYNEQFF. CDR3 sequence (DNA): TGTGCCAGCAGCTTAGGCGCGAGCTCCTACAATGAGCAGTTCTTC.

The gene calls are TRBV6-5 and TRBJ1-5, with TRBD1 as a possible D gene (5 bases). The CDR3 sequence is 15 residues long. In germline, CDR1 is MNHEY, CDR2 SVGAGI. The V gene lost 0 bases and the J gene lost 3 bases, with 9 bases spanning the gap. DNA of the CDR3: TGTGCCAGCAGTTACTCAGCAGGGCACAATCAGCCCCAGCATTTT. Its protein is CASSYSAGHNQPQHF.

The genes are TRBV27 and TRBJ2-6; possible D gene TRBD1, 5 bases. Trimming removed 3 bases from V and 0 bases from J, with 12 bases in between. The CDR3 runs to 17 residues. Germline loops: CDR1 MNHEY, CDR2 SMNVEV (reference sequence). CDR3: CASSFWTPASGANVLTF. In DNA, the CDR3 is TGTGCCAGCAGTTTCTGGACACCCGCCTCTGGGGCCAACGTCCTGACTTTC.

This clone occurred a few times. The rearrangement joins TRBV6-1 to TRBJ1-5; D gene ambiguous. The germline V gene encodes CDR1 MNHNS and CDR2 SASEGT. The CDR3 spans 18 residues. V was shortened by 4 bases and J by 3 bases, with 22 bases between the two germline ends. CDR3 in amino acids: CASSARNSLRQNNQPQHF. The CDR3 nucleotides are TGTGCCAGCAGTGCTAGAAACTCCCTCCGTCAAAACAATCAGCCCCAGCATTTT.

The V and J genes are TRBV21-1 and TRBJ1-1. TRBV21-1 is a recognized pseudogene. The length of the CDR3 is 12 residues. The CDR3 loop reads CASSKGGPEAFF. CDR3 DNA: TGTGCCAGCAGCAAGGGGGGACCTGAAGCTTTCTTT.

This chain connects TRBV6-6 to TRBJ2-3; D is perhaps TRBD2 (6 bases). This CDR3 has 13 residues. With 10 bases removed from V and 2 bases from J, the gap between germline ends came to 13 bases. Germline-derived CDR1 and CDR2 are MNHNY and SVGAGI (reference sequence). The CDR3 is CATSTGVTDTQYF. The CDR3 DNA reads TGTGCCACCTCGACGGGGGTCACAGATACGCAGTATTTT.

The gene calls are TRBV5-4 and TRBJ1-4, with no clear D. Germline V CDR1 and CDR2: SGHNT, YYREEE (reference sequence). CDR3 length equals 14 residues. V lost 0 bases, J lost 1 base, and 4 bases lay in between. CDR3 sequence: CASSLGLTNEKLFF. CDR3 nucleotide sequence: TGTGCCAGCAGCTTGGGGCTAACTAATGAAAAACTGTTTTTT.